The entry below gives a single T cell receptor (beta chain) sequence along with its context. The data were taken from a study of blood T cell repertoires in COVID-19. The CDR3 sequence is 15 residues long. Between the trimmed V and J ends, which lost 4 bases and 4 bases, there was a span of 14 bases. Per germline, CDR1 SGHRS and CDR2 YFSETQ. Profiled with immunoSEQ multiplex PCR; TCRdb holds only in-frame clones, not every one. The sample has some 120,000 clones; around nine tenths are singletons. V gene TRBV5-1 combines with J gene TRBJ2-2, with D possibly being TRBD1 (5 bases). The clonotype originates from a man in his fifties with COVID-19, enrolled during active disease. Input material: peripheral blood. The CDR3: CASSVQGFGTGELFF. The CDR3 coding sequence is TGCGCCAGCAGCGTCCAGGGTTTTGGCACCGGGGAGCTGTTTTTT.